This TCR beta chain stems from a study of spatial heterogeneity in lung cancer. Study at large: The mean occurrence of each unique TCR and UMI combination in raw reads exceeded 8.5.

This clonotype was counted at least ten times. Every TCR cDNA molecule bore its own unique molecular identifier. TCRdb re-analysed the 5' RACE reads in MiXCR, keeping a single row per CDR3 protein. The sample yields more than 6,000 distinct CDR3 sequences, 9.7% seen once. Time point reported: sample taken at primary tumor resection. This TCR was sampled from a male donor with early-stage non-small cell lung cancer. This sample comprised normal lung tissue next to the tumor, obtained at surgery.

For the CDR3, the DNA is TGTGCCAGCAGTTCCGGAGGGGGAGGGGACTATGGCTACACCTTC. Its translation is CASSSGGGGDYGYTF. The chain carries TRBV6-5 and TRBJ1-2; perhaps TRBD1 as D (6 bases). The V and J ends lost 4 bases and 3 bases respectively, with 15 bases between them. The CDR3 length is 15 residues. CDR1 is MNHEY and CDR2 is SVGAGI in the germline V gene.